This T cell receptor (beta chain) derives from a study of breast tumors, draining lymph nodes, adjacent tissues. General study points: Tumor repertoires ranked between lymph nodes and nontumor tissue in diversity, with V and J gene preferences. Findings are consistent with lymph node origin and intratumoral expansion of most tumor T cells.

TCRdb passed the multiplex PCR reads through MiXCR, listing each CDR3 protein once. The table has 290,000 or so distinct CDR3 sequences, 30% seen once. This clonotype was seen many times. The antigen remains unidentified. Samples came from axillary lymph nodes draining the breast cancer. This TCR was recovered from a female donor with breast cancer. Some clones in this sample may be carry-over from other donors' samples. Specimen: axillary lymph node tissue.

DNA of the CDR3: TGTGCCAGCAGCTTGGGACAGGGGTTGCAGCCCCAGCATTTT. This encodes CASSLGQGLQPQHF. The chain links TRBV13 to TRBJ1-5; TRBD1 matches at 10 bases. In germline, CDR1 is PRHDT, CDR2 FYEKMQ (reference sequence). This CDR3 has 14 amino acids. Trimming removed 3 bases from V and 7 bases from J; junction bases left unmatched: 3.